This entry concerns a single T cell receptor (beta chain). Profiled with immunoSEQ multiplex PCR; TCRdb holds only in-frame clones, not every one. The sample consists of 200,000 or so clones, approximately 83% of them appearing once. V was clipped by 1 base and J by 7 bases; unmatched bases: 14. The CDR3 spans 19 residues. The germline gives CDR1 SGHKS, CDR2 YYEKEE (reference sequence). The data originate from a study of blood T cell repertoires in COVID-19. The TCR comes from a woman aged 60-75 years with acute or convalescent COVID-19. The sequenced sample consisted of peripheral blood. This chain uses TRBV5-5 with TRBJ1-4; 12 bases match TRBD1. The DNA of the CDR3 is TGTGCCAGCAGCTTGAGATCGACGGGACAGGGGGCGGTGAGTGAAAAACTGTTTTTT. This codes for CASSLRSTGQGAVSEKLFF.